This TCR beta chain is from a study of response to subunit inactivated influenza vaccine. General study results and limits: New T cells are recruited in small numbers by each seasonal influenza vaccination, according to the authors' suggestion.

About this clonotype itself: Its antigen is currently unknown.

Using its own MiXCR run on the RT-PCR reads, TCRdb lists one record per CDR3 protein. The sample holds approximately 680,000 distinct CDR3 sequences; about 15% are singletons and the top ten take more than 9%. The receptor's source is a man aged 50-59 years who received an inactivated influenza vaccine. The sequencing here drew on PBMCs from blood, taken 11 to 12 days after vaccination.

CDR3 DNA: TGTGCCAGCACTCGGGAGGGGAGGAACACCGGGGAGCTGTTTTTT. Translating gives CASTREGRNTGELFF. V gene TRBV28 combines with J gene TRBJ2-2; 8 bases map to TRBD2. The CDR3 spans 15 residues. The V segment lost 7 bases and the J segment 1 base; nucleotides outside the gene matches: 5. The germline gives CDR1 MDHEN, CDR2 SYDVKM.